The clone carrying this T cell receptor beta chain was seen only once. What it binds is not known. The data were produced by immunoSEQ multiplex PCR, yet TCRdb's version contains in-frame clones alone and is incomplete. The table has 380,000 or so clones, about 89% seen once. Germline-derived CDR1 and CDR2 are GTSNPN and SVGIG (reference sequence). The V end was cut by 2 bases, the J end by 1 base, with 9 bases between. The CDR3 runs 13 residues. The treatment: some 19 received Ad26.COV2.S at low or high dose, single or two shots; 5 received placebo; per-sample allocation not given. Collection of the samples took place on day 63 after the first injection of vaccine or placebo. The data were taken from a study of Ad26.COV2.S vaccination and SARS-CoV-2 variants. Study at large: Dosing was one shot or two shots 56 days apart. Study-wide findings and caveats: The study found similar non-spike TCR breadth in vaccine and placebo recipients. Responses of spike-specific T cells (both CD8+ and CD4+) reportedly showed substantial breadth after vaccination. Measures of TCR breadth and depth may have fallen short of total T cell responses.

The chain has TRBV30 and TRBJ2-7, with D possibly being TRBD1 or TRBD2 (5 bases each). The sequence was obtained from a person aged 18-65 years who received the Ad26.COV2.S COVID-19 vaccine or a placebo. Sequenced here: peripheral blood, sampled in a trial of Ad26.COV2.S vaccine versus placebo. CDR3 in amino acids: CAWSWGPSYEQYF. In nucleotides, the CDR3 is TGTGCCTGGAGTTGGGGACCGTCCTACGAGCAGTACTTC.